The subject of this entry is one TCR beta chain. What it binds is not known. This record comes from a study of neoadjuvant nivolumab and ipilimumab in lung cancer. Whole-study results and caveats: Resected tumors had greater TCR richness and clonality than uninvolved lung.

Repertoires were generated with immunoSEQ multiplex PCR, while TCRdb's copy carries only in-frame clones and drops some. Here the sample spans approximately 40,000 clones, 85% to 90% being singletons. Trimming stripped 2 bases from V and 4 bases from J, with 17 bases between. The CDR3 runs 16 residues. Germline CDR1 reads MNHEY; CDR2 reads SMNVEV (reference sequence). Sequences were derived from peripheral blood, sampled before neoadjuvant nivolumab, alone or with ipilimumab. This chain uses TRBV27 with TRBJ1-2; D is unresolved. This receptor was obtained from an adult with non-small cell lung cancer. CDR3 in amino acids: CASSLIGSGMSYGYTF. In nucleotides, the CDR3 is TGTGCCAGCAGTTTAATAGGTTCCGGGATGTCCTATGGCTACACCTTC.